This TCR beta chain is drawn from a study of T cell repertoires in cytomegalovirus infection. Study at large: From public TCR beta signatures came an indication of both CMV infection and matching HLA type. Study-wide findings and caveats: Frequencies of public TCR beta families were cumulated, and this identified carriers of CMV plus the relevant HLA. Ex vivo, HLA-C-restricted CMV-specific TCR beta clonotypes prevailed over the rest of the response.

TCRdb redid the calling of the reads with MiXCR, one entry per CDR3 protein. The sample carries approximately 550,000 distinct CDR3 sequences, 16% recorded once. Germline-derived CDR1 and CDR2 are MNHEY and SVGAGI. This CDR3 contains 13 residues. V lost 6 bases and J 2 bases, leaving 8 bases between the germline ends. This clonotype was seen repeatedly, ten times or more. Its antigen is still unknown. The genes are TRBV6-5 and TRBJ2-1, with D possibly matching TRBD1 (5 bases). This TCR was sampled from a human donor in good health (CMV status not recorded). Some clones in this sample may be carry-over from other donors' samples. Sequenced input: CD8+ T cells from PBMCs. The CDR3 region has the DNA TGTGCCAGCAGCAGGGTGGCCTACAATGAGCAGTTCTTC. It translates to CASSRVAYNEQFF.